The entry that follows covers one T cell receptor beta chain sequence. This sample was included in a study of ipilimumab plus nivolumab after autologous stem cell transplantation. Data came from immunoSEQ multiplex PCR; TCRdb stores just in-frame clones and leaves some out. The sample lists about 84,000 clones; 75% to 85% were seen once. The CDR3 is made up of 13 amino acids. Per the germline V gene, CDR1 is MNHEY and CDR2 is SMNVEV (reference sequence). V dropped 2 bases and J dropped 9 bases, with 8 bases sitting between them. This TCR derives from a male donor with diffuse large B-cell lymphoma. The rearrangement links TRBV27 to TRBJ1-6; the D is unclear. The specimen was PBMCs, collected in a trial of ipilimumab plus nivolumab as post-transplant consolidation. CDR3 sequence (DNA): TGTGCCAGCAGTTTACGTGAAGGTTCACCCCTCCACTTT. Its translation: CASSLREGSPLHF.